This passage covers 2 T cell receptor beta chains from one sample sequenced in a study of T cell responses to AZD1222 COVID-19 vaccine (dated by TCRdb to 2020 to 2022). The sample's time point label, in plain terms: about 28 days (+/-7) after the second vaccine dose. The library was built by means of the immunoSEQ multiplex PCR assay. As stored in TCRdb, this immuneACCESS dataset retains in-frame rearrangements with V and J assigned. A fraction of the clones does not appear; measured against another copy, unresolved V genes explain less than half of the discrepancy, and the remainder lacks a known reason. The sample table shows about 94,000 clones, and around 84% are seen once. The top ten hold more than 3.5% of the sample. The sequencing used peripheral blood, collected 28 days after the second AZD1222 dose. These receptor sequences come from an adult who received the AZD1222 COVID-19 vaccine.

This chain uses TRBV6-5 with TRBJ1-4; tentatively, D is TRBD1 (5 bases). The CDR3 runs to 14 residues. Germline assignment: CDR1 MNHEY and CDR2 SVGAGI. V lost 6 bases and J 6 bases, leaving 14 bases between the germline ends. The CDR3 sequence is CASSGQGGDEKLFF. For the CDR3, the DNA is TGTGCCAGCAGCGGTCAGGGAGGTGATGAAAAACTGTTTTTT.

This clone was seen once. The rearrangement uses TRBV7-3 and TRBJ2-6; 7 bases are shared with TRBD1. Per the germline V gene, CDR1 is SGHTA and CDR2 is FQGTGA. The CDR3 has 15 residues. V gave up 6 bases and J gave up 4 bases; unmatched junction bases: 6. CDR3 DNA sequence: TGTGCCAGCAGATCCACAGGGGCCGGGGCCAACGTCCTGACTTTC. This codes for CASRSTGAGANVLTF.